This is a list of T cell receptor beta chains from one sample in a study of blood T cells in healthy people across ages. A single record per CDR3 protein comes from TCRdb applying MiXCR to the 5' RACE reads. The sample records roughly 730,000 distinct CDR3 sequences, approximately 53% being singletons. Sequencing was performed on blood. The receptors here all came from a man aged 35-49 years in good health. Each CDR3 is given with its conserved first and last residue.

CASTRTTPNEQFF,TRBV12-3/TRBV12-4,TRBJ2-1
CSARGPGLASVEQYF,TRBV20-1,TRBJ2-7
CASSKRRTSGGYNEQFF,TRBV21-1,TRBJ2-1
CASSLYPNYGYTF,TRBV12-3/TRBV12-4,TRBJ1-2
CASSLGREWVETQYF,TRBV12-3/TRBV12-4,TRBJ2-5
CASSQDRLSGYTF,TRBV4-3,TRBJ1-2
CSGEVGYGYTF,TRBV29-1,TRBJ1-2
CASSTRLAGGPTDTQYF,TRBV6-2/TRBV6-3,TRBJ2-3
CASLMSGHNEQFF,TRBV6-1,TRBJ2-1
CASSITSGTSTDTQYF,TRBV5-1,TRBJ2-3
CASSLGTGLAGELFF,TRBV5-1,TRBJ2-2
CAISELPGQGRSPLHF,TRBV10-3,TRBJ1-6
CSAHGNTESQNEQFF,TRBV20-1,TRBJ2-1
CASSRQQFSGNTIYF,TRBV7-2,TRBJ1-3
CAISEGREFDGYTF,TRBV10-3,TRBJ1-2
CASGVGAAIDF,TRBV7-9,TRBJ2-7
CASRLASNTGELFF,TRBV7-2,TRBJ2-2
CASSLLSSGEGQGNEQFF,TRBV27,TRBJ2-1
CASSPGFWDSTDTQYF,TRBV7-9,TRBJ2-3
CASSQMDRPYEQYF,TRBV28,.
CASSRGQKGMNTEAFF,TRBV21-1,TRBJ1-1
CASSLLFYEQYF,TRBV27,TRBJ2-7
CTSSLAFRLDHTDTQYF,TRBV7-2,TRBJ2-3
CASSQDVTGGSPLHF,TRBV3-1,TRBJ1-6